This entry is about one TCR beta chain. The antigen remains undetermined. One end of the junction does not line up with germline, which may come from a read error. This record belongs to a study of T cells in Graves' hyperthyroidism and ophthalmopathy. As for the study in general: Sampling of peripheral blood happened at initial diagnosis, prior to any treatment.

RNA transcripts provided the source from which TCR beta CDR3 regions were amplified. The HTBI set primed first-round TCR CDR3 RT-PCR. MiXCR, run by TCRdb on the multiplex PCR reads, gives a single entry per CDR3 protein. The sample carries approximately 400,000 distinct CDR3 sequences, approximately 14% recorded once. This CDR3 spans 18 amino acids. Germline assignment: CDR1 SSHAT and CDR2 FNYEAQ (reference sequence). Findings of the study overall: Most thyroid clonotypes with frequency above 0.001 were detected in blood.

The TCR sequence derives from a woman in her fifties or sixties with Graves' hyperthyroidism. The genes are TRBV7-7 and TRBJ2-5, with D perhaps TRBD1 (5 bases). Sequenced sample: blood. The CDR3 region is CASSPRVPSGTTQETQYF. The CDR3 DNA is TGTGCTAGCAGCCCCAGGGTCCCCTCGGGCACAACCCAAGAGACCCAGTACTTC.